These 22 T cell receptor beta chains share one sample of origin, sequenced in a study of T cells in Graves' hyperthyroidism and ophthalmopathy. The CDR3 regions of TCR beta were amplified from RNA transcripts. First-round RT-PCR with HTBI primers amplified the TCR CDR3 region. TCRdb recomputed calls from the multiplex PCR reads with MiXCR, one row per CDR3 protein. Of hundreds of thousands of distinct CDR3 sequences listed, approximately 20% were seen once; the top ten hold 50% to 75%. Source material: blood. Receptors originate from a man younger than 40 with Graves' ophthalmopathy.

The table lists this clonotype with many counts. The chain joins TRBV11-2 to TRBJ2-3, with D tentatively TRBD1 (7 bases). V was pared by 0 bases and J by 7 bases, with 17 bases between. The CDR3 consists of 16 residues. CDR1 and CDR2 from the germline V gene are SGHAT and FQNNGV. CDR3 protein: CASSLDVGGGQHTQYF. The CDR3 DNA sequence: TGTGCCAGCAGCTTAGATGTAGGAGGGGGCCAGCATACGCAGTATTTT.

This clonotype was picked up a small number of times. The chain recombines TRBV5-1 with TRBJ1-4; no definite D call. The CDR3 is 13 amino acids. Germline V gene sequence: CDR1 SGHRS, CDR2 YFSETQ. Trimming took 5 bases from V and 8 from J, leaving 13 bases between them. The CDR3 DNA sequence: TGCGCCAGCAGGACCGAGGGAGGAGAAAAACTGTTTTTT. Protein: CASRTEGGEKLFF.

The chain joins TRBV18 to TRBJ2-1; D might be TRBD1 (6 bases). CDR1 and CDR2 from the germline V gene are KGHSH and LQKENI. The CDR3 totals 14 residues. Trimming took off 0 bases at V and 8 bases at J, with 11 bases between the two ends. CDR3 loop: CASSPPVQGDEQFF. CDR3 nucleotides: TGTGCCAGCTCACCACCAGTACAGGGTGATGAGCAGTTCTTC.

This clonotype was detected many times. CDR3 in DNA: TGCAGTGCCTGGGACCGCTATGGCTACACCTTC. This translates into CSAWDRYGYTF. This rearrangement joins TRBV20-1 to TRBJ1-2; D is perhaps TRBD1 (5 bases). The V and J ends lost 6 bases and 4 bases respectively, with 9 bases between them. Germline values: CDR1 DFQATT, CDR2 SNEGSKA (reference sequence). This CDR3 has 11 amino acids.

The chain links TRBV9 to TRBJ2-5; 7 nucleotides line up with TRBD2. The CDR3 extends over 13 amino acids. Germline V CDR1 and CDR2: SGDLS, YYNGEE. The ends lost 4 bases at V and 5 bases at J; junction bases unmatched: 5. This CDR3 reads CASSTDGGETQYF. CDR3 DNA: TGTGCCAGCAGCACCGACGGGGGGGAGACCCAGTACTTC.

This clonotype has only a few counts. This rearrangement joins TRBV7-3 to TRBJ2-1; D is possibly TRBD1 (7 bases). Trimming took off 6 bases at V and 4 bases at J, with 16 bases between the two ends. This CDR3 contains 15 residues. Germline V CDR1 and CDR2: SGHTA, FQGTGA. For the CDR3, the DNA is TGTGCCAGCAGTCTTGGGGGGACAGTATACAATGAGCAGTTCTTC. Its protein is CASSLGGTVYNEQFF.

The J gene is TRBJ2-3, the V gene TRBV7-6; D perhaps matches TRBD2 (5 bases). From germline, CDR1 is SGHVS and CDR2 FNYEAQ. This CDR3 spans 13 amino acids. The V end was cut by 0 bases, the J end by 11 bases, with 12 bases between. The CDR3 spells CASSLALLEEQYF. The CDR3 DNA sequence: TGTGCCAGCAGCTTAGCTTTACTGGAGGAGCAGTATTTT. Combining the CDR3 with reference TRBV7-6 and TRBJ2-3 gives the whole variable domain GAGVSQSPRYKVTKRGQDVALRCDPISGHVSLYWYRQALGQGPEFLTYFNYEAQQDKSGLPNDRFSAERPEGSISTLTIQRTEQRDSAMYRCASSLALLEEQYFGPGTRLTVL.

This clonotype was seen ten or more times. This chain connects TRBV12-3 or TRBV12-4 to TRBJ2-7; tentative D call: TRBD1 (6 bases). Trimming cost V 4 bases and J 5 bases, with 12 bases left between them. CDR3 size: 13 residues. CDR3 DNA sequence: TGTGCCAGCAGTTACCGCCAGGGGAACGAGCAGTACTTC. Protein product: CASSYRQGNEQYF.

This clonotype has at least ten counts. The chain has TRBV5-1 and TRBJ1-1; perhaps TRBD1 as D (5 bases). Germline CDR1 and CDR2: SGHRS and YFSETQ. V lost 5 bases and J lost 0, with 11 bases in between. This CDR3 spans 14 amino acids. This chain's CDR3 is CASSPQDMNTEAFF. In DNA form, the CDR3 reads TGCGCCAGCAGTCCACAGGACATGAACACTGAAGCTTTCTTT.

About this clonotype itself: An end of the junction differs from the germline gene, which may be a read error. The rearrangement uses TRBV5-6 and TRBJ2-7, with 10 bases that match TRBD2. The CDR3 loop spans 16 amino acids. Germline V CDR1 and CDR2: SGHDT, YYEEEE. CDR3 nucleotides: TGTGCCAGCAGCACCGGACTAGCGGACCTTCTCTACGGGCAGTACTTC. Translating gives CASSTGLADLLYGQYF. The entire variable domain, with the rest obtained from reference TRBV5-6 and TRBJ2-7, is as follows: DAGVTQSPTHLIKTRGQQVTLRCSPKSGHDTVSWYQQALGQGPQFIFQYYEEEERQRGNFPDRFSGHQFPNYSSELNVNALLLGDSALYLCASSTGLADLLYGQYFGPGTRLTVT.

As for this clonotype: A much larger clone sits a single nucleotide away, making a read error possible. The rearrangement links TRBV2 to TRBJ2-2; D possibly corresponds to TRBD1 (6 bases). The CDR3 covers 16 residues. Germline lookup yields CDR1 SNHLY and CDR2 FYNNEI. The V and J ends lost 1 base and 4 bases respectively, with 13 bases between them. The CDR3 reads CASSEGSGEGTGELFF. The CDR3 DNA sequence: TGTGCCAGCAGTGAAGGGTCAGGGGAAGGCACCGGGGAGCTGTTTTTT.

A few counts support this clonotype. J is TRBJ2-7 and V is TRBV10-2; possibly TRBD2 for D (5 bases). This CDR3 has 15 residues. Trimming cost V 6 bases and J 2 bases, with 17 bases left between them. Germline V lookup: CDR1 WSHSY, CDR2 SAAADI. CDR3 coding DNA: TGCGCCAGCAGGGCCGAGGGCGGGCATCCCTACGAGCAGTACTTC. It specifies CASRAEGGHPYEQYF.

This clonotype was observed a handful of times. This chain uses TRBV27 with TRBJ2-2, with 10 nucleotides matching TRBD1. This CDR3 spans 14 amino acids. V shed 10 bases and J 6 bases; nucleotides not matched to a gene: 8. From germline, CDR1 is MNHEY and CDR2 SMNVEV (reference sequence). CDR3 DNA: TGTGCCACGAACCGACAGGGGGCATCCGGGGAGCTGTTTTTT. It codes for CATNRQGASGELFF.

The chain carries TRBV7-3 and TRBJ2-1; 9 nucleotides line up with TRBD1. V lost 1 base and J lost 7; bases outside the gene matches: 5. Germline-derived CDR1 and CDR2 are SGHTA and FQGTGA. The CDR3 has 15 amino acids. CDR3 coding DNA: TGTGCCAGCAGCTTAAGTGGACAGGGGTCAAATGAGCAGTTCTTC. Translating gives CASSLSGQGSNEQFF. Combining the CDR3 with reference TRBV7-3 and TRBJ2-1 gives the whole variable domain GAGVSQTPSNKVTEKGKYVELRCDPISGHTALYWYRQSLGQGPEFLIYFQGTGAADDSGLPNDRFFAVRPEGSVSTLKIQRTERGDSAVYLCASSLSGQGSNEQFFGPGTRLTVL.

The chain carries TRBV28 and TRBJ1-5, with TRBD1 matching 7 bases. V shed 6 bases and J 0 bases; nucleotides not matched to a gene: 14. Germline assignment: CDR1 MDHEN and CDR2 SYDVKM. The CDR3 runs to 18 residues. This CDR3 is CASRGGRDSLNSNQPQHF. DNA of the CDR3: TGTGCCAGCAGGGGGGGGAGGGACAGCCTAAATAGCAATCAGCCCCAGCATTTT.

The V call is TRBV15, the J call TRBJ2-2, with unresolved D. Between the trimmed V and J ends, which lost 0 bases and 7 bases, there was a span of 3 bases. The germline V gene encodes CDR1 LNHNV and CDR2 YYDKDF (reference sequence). The CDR3 has 12 amino acids. CDR3: CATSREGGELFF. The CDR3 DNA reads as TGTGCCACCAGCAGAGAGGGCGGGGAGCTGTTTTTT.

This clonotype was counted a few times. The chain carries TRBV7-2 and TRBJ2-1, with 8 bases aligning to TRBD2. This CDR3 region has 15 residues. The ends lost 3 bases at V and 5 bases at J; junction bases unmatched: 6. The germline V gene has CDR1 SGHTA and CDR2 FQGNSA. CDR3 bases: TGTGCCAGCAGCTTCCGAGGACTAGCTAACAATGAGCAGTTCTTC. Amino acid sequence: CASSFRGLANNEQFF.

This clonotype was seen more than once but under ten times. Here the CDR3 reads CATKGPTDTQYF. The CDR3 DNA reads as TGTGCCACCAAGGGACCCACAGATACGCAGTATTTT. The chain employs TRBV24-1 and TRBJ2-3, with D perhaps matching TRBD1 or TRBD2 (5 bases each). Between the trimmed V and J ends, which lost 8 bases and 2 bases, there was a span of 7 bases. The CDR3 loop spans 12 amino acids. Per germline, CDR1 KGHDR and CDR2 SFDVKD.

Concerning this clonotype itself: At one end, the junction sequence differs from germline, possibly due to a read error. The chain recombines TRBV2 with TRBJ1-1; 7 bases agree with TRBD1. CDR3 length: 15 residues. Per germline, CDR1 SNHLY and CDR2 FYNNEI. The DNA of the CDR3 is TGTGCCTGCAGGAAATTCAACCAGGGGGGGACTGAAGCTTTCTTT. Encoded protein: CACRKFNQGGTEAFF.

V is TRBV6-1 and J is TRBJ2-7; D is perhaps TRBD2 (5 bases). Germline-derived CDR1 and CDR2 are MNHNS and SASEGT. V dropped 7 bases and J dropped 8 bases, with 18 bases sitting between them. This CDR3 comprises 13 residues. CDR3 nucleotides: TGTGCCAGCACTCCCCCGGGCCGGGAAAAGCAGTACTTC. It encodes CASTPPGREKQYF.

This clonotype came up many times. The J gene is TRBJ1-2, the V gene TRBV2, with 8 bases lining up with TRBD1. V lost 6 bases and J lost 8; bases outside the gene matches: 5. Germline lookup yields CDR1 SNHLY and CDR2 FYNNEI. CDR3 length equals 12 residues. CDR3 in DNA: TGTGCCAGCAGGACACAGGGGGGCGGCTACACCTTC. This translates into CASRTQGGGYTF.

CDR3 region: CASSLPTWTGDTGELFF. The CDR3 DNA is TGTGCCAGCAGCTTACCCACTTGGACAGGGGACACCGGGGAGCTGTTTTTT. V gene TRBV5-6 combines with J gene TRBJ2-2; 9 bases are shared with TRBD1. Germline V gives CDR1 SGHDT, CDR2 YYEEEE. J lost 3 bases, V lost 2 bases, and 8 bases had no gene match. There are 17 residues in the CDR3.